Described below is a single TCR beta chain sequence and its context. The target antigen is unknown. This specimen comes from a study of T cell responses to AZD1222 COVID-19 vaccine. Study observations and caveats: There were vaccine-associated CD4 TCRs across spike, dominant at 160-218 and 743-854. It was only a handful of AZD1222 recipients who were seropositive at baseline. A mostly white British donor set with more females was recruited, and clonal diversity was possibly underestimated.

Profiling relied on immunoSEQ multiplex PCR, and the TCRdb table lists in-frame clones only, not all of them. The top ten clones hold 14% of a sample with under 35,000 clones, 85% to 90% of them seen once. The CDR3 totals 15 residues. Trimming shortened V by 7 bases and J by 6 bases, and 22 bases separated the two germline ends. Germline V gene sequence: CDR1 MGHDK, CDR2 SYGVNS. Pooled in the analysis were second doses at about 4 or about 12 weeks. The material sequenced was peripheral blood, taken 28 days after the second AZD1222 dose. This chain links TRBV25-1 with TRBJ2-7; weak D call: TRBD2 (7 bases). This receptor was identified in an adult who received the AZD1222 COVID-19 vaccine. CDR3 residues: CASTPMGRGPGEQYF. CDR3 in DNA: TGTGCCAGCACCCCAATGGGGCGGGGGCCGGGCGAGCAGTACTTC.